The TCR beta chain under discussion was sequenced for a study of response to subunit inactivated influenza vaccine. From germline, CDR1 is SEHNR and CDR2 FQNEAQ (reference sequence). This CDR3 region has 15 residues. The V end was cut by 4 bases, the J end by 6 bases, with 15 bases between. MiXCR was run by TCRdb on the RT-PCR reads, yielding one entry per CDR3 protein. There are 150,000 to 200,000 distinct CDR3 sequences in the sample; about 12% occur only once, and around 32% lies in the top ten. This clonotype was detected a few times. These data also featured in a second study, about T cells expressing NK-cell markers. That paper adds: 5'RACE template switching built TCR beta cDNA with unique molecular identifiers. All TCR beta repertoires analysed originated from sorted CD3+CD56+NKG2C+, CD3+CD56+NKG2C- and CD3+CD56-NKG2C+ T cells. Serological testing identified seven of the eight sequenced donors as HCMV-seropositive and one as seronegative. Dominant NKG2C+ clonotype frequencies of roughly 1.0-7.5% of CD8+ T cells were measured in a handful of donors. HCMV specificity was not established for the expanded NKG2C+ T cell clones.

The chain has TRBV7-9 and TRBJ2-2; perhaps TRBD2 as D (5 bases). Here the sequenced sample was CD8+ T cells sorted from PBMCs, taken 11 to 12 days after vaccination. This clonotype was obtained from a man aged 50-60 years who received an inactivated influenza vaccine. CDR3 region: CASSYRAPGAGELFF. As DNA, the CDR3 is TGTGCCAGCAGCTACCGGGCCCCCGGGGCCGGGGAGCTGTTTTTT.